Presented here are 30 T cell receptor beta chains from one specimen sequenced in a study of cytomegalovirus exposure and HLA in healthy donors. The study ran its PCR with 60 Vbeta and 13 Jbeta primers. The repertoire was sequenced with immunoSEQ multiplex PCR; TCRdb's copy has only in-frame clones and lacks some. The profile shows 150,000 to 200,000 clones, 75% to 85% of them singletons. Sequencing was performed on PBMCs. The origin of the receptors is a woman in her 50s in good health and CMV-seronegative.

The chain carries TRBV5-1 and TRBJ2-4; 8 nucleotides line up with TRBD2. CDR3 length: 15 amino acids. The V gene's germline CDR1 is SGHRS and CDR2 YFSETQ. V dropped 3 bases and J dropped 3; count of bases not matched to a gene: 5. The CDR3 here is CASSSAGGGKNIQYF. The DNA of the CDR3 is TGCGCCAGCAGCTCCGCGGGAGGTGGCAAAAACATTCAGTACTTC.

The chain carries TRBV27 and TRBJ1-5; D might be TRBD1 (5 bases). CDR1 is MNHEY, CDR2 SMNVEV, per germline (reference sequence). Trimming removed 6 bases at V and 4 bases at J, with 19 bases between. This CDR3 has 16 residues. The CDR3: CASSRAGGESNQPQHF. The CDR3 region has the DNA TGTGCCAGCAGCCGAGCGGGAGGGGAGAGTAATCAGCCCCAGCATTTT.

Comment on this clone: Without the conserved terminal phenylalanine or tryptophan, this CDR3 likely stems from a read error. The rearrangement joins TRBV30 to TRBJ2-7; 7 bases align to TRBD2. V lost 4 bases and J lost 2; bases outside the gene matches: 5. Germline CDR1 and CDR2: GTSNPN and SVGIG (reference sequence). The CDR3 has 13 residues. In nucleotides, the CDR3 is TGTGCCTGGACTAGCGGACCCACCTACGAGCAGTACCTC. Protein sequence: CAWTSGPTYEQYL.

In nucleotides, the CDR3 is TGCGCCAGCAGCTTGGCGGGAGGGAATGAAAAACTGTTTTTT. Its protein is CASSLAGGNEKLFF. The gene calls are TRBV5-1 and TRBJ1-4; the D is unclear. Germline loops: CDR1 SGHRS, CDR2 YFSETQ. Trimming stripped 0 bases from V and 5 bases from J, with 8 bases between. The CDR3 spans 14 residues.

V and J are TRBV7-9 and TRBJ2-7; 7 bases fit TRBD2. The germline V gene has CDR1 SEHNR and CDR2 FQNEAQ (reference sequence). The CDR3 is 15 amino acids. Germline trimming cut 1 base from V and 6 bases from J; bases unmatched to any gene: 9. Written as DNA, the CDR3 is TGTGCCAGCAGCTTAGGGGGAGGGCTAGATCGCGAGCAGTACTTC. Its protein is CASSLGGGLDREQYF.

This clone was seen more than once but under ten times. CDR3: CASQAVQETQYF. The CDR3 region has the DNA TGTGCCAGCCAAGCGGTCCAAGAGACCCAGTACTTC. This chain links TRBV7-9 with TRBJ2-5; maybe TRBD2 (5 bases). With 8 bases removed from V and 1 base from J, the gap between germline ends came to 8 bases. CDR3 length: 12 residues. Germline values: CDR1 SEHNR, CDR2 FQNEAQ (reference sequence).

This clone was observed a few times. The V and J genes are TRBV5-1 and TRBJ1-4; 9 bases are a match to TRBD1. V was pared by 0 bases and J by 0 bases, with 3 bases of the junction left unmatched. Germline CDR1 is SGHRS and CDR2 is YFSETQ. This CDR3 has 17 residues. CDR3: CASSLDRGLATNEKLFF. Written as DNA, the CDR3 is TGCGCCAGCAGCTTGGACAGGGGGCTCGCAACTAATGAAAAACTGTTTTTT.

The chain couples TRBV7-2 to TRBJ1-1; D is undetermined. This CDR3 spans 13 amino acids. In germline, CDR1 is SGHTA, CDR2 FQGNSA. V was pared by 6 bases and J by 2 bases, with 10 bases between. The CDR3 is CASSPLRNTEAFF. CDR3 coding DNA: TGTGCCAGCAGTCCGCTTAGAAACACTGAAGCTTTCTTT.

The chain carries TRBV5-4 and TRBJ2-5; D gene uncertain. The DNA end favors TRBJ2-7, so the J call may be wrong. Germline V lookup: CDR1 SGHNT, CDR2 YYREEE (reference sequence). This CDR3 region has 16 residues. The CDR3 nucleotides are TGTGCCAGCAGCTTGGACGCAGCCCTCGGAGCCTACGAGCAGTACTTC. Its translation is CASSLDAALGAYEQYF.

The chain has TRBV6-5 and TRBJ2-3, with D maybe TRBD1 (6 bases). This CDR3 has 14 residues. The V end was cut by 5 bases, the J end by 10 bases, with 19 bases between. Germline CDR1 and CDR2: MNHEY and SVGAGI. The chain's CDR3 is CASSNAGVEVAQYF. In DNA form, the CDR3 reads TGTGCCAGCAGTAATGCAGGGGTCGAGGTTGCGCAGTATTTT.

The chain links TRBV27 to TRBJ2-1, with D possibly being TRBD2 (6 bases). V shed 5 bases and J shed 4 bases, with 18 bases lying between them. The CDR3 runs to 16 residues. Germline assignment: CDR1 MNHEY and CDR2 SMNVEV (reference sequence). This chain's CDR3 is CASSEETSSKYNEQFF. CDR3 in DNA: TGTGCCAGCAGTGAGGAGACTAGTTCTAAATACAATGAGCAGTTCTTC.

The chain uses TRBV4-1 and TRBJ2-3, with a weak D call TRBD2 (6 bases). V gave up 3 bases and J gave up 1 base, with 11 bases separating them. CDR1 and CDR2 from the germline V gene are MGHRA and YSYEKL. The CDR3 spans 15 residues. The CDR3 loop reads CASSQAGTGTDTQYF. The DNA for the CDR3 is TGCGCCAGCAGCCAGGCCGGGACTGGCACAGATACGCAGTATTTT.

This sequence joins TRBV1 and TRBJ1-3. TRBV1 is shown as a pseudogene. The CDR3 loop spans 14 amino acids. For the CDR3, the DNA is TGCACCCAGCACCCACCTAGAACTGGAAACACCATATATTTT. Its translation: CTQHPPRTGNTIYF.

The gene calls are TRBV25-1 and TRBJ1-1; D uncertain. Trimming took off 3 bases at V and 0 bases at J, with 8 bases between the two ends. Per germline, CDR1 MGHDK and CDR2 SYGVNS. There are 14 residues in the CDR3. CDR3 bases: TGTGCCAGCAGTGATAACAGCCTGAACACTGAAGCTTTCTTT. Translating gives CASSDNSLNTEAFF.

The rearrangement uses TRBV27 and TRBJ2-1, with 7 bases identical to TRBD1. The CDR3 length is 14 residues. V was clipped by 7 bases and J by 4 bases; unmatched bases: 7. The V gene's germline CDR1 is MNHEY and CDR2 SMNVEV (reference sequence). As DNA, the CDR3 is TGTGCCAGCACTTCTACAGGGGTGTACAATGAGCAGTTCTTC. Protein sequence: CASTSTGVYNEQFF.

The chain links TRBV27 to TRBJ2-7; 7 positions agree with TRBD2. In germline, CDR1 is MNHEY, CDR2 SMNVEV (reference sequence). There are 15 residues in the CDR3. Trimming took 4 bases from V and 2 from J; bases not matched to a gene: 8. In nucleotides, the CDR3 is TGTGCCAGCAGTTCCCTCCTGGGGGGGACCTACGAGCAGTACTTC. Translation gives CASSSLLGGTYEQYF.

The chain joins TRBV5-1 to TRBJ2-5, with TRBD2 matching 11 bases. This CDR3 is built from 16 residues. The germline CDR1 and CDR2 sequences are SGHRS and YFSETQ. V lost 4 bases, J lost 1 base, and 6 bases stayed unmatched. The CDR3 DNA sequence: TGCGCCAGCAGCGTGACTAGCGGGGCCTTCCAAGAGACCCAGTACTTC. Amino acid sequence: CASSVTSGAFQETQYF.

This chain joins TRBV4-1 and TRBJ1-2, with 8 bases that match TRBD1. Trimming took 3 bases from V and 0 from J; bases not matched to a gene: 12. The CDR3 is 18 amino acids. Looked up from germline, CDR1 is MGHRA and CDR2 is YSYEKL. The CDR3 protein is CASSQGFVDRGSNYGYTF. The CDR3 DNA reads as TGCGCCAGCAGCCAGGGGTTCGTCGACAGGGGCTCTAACTATGGCTACACCTTC.

The rearrangement links TRBV5-1 to TRBJ2-1; 9 bases fit TRBD2. V dropped 0 bases and J dropped 6; count of bases not matched to a gene: 4. The germline gives CDR1 SGHRS, CDR2 YFSETQ. The CDR3 covers 15 residues. The CDR3 reads CASSLGAGGVNEQFF. The DNA for the CDR3 is TGCGCCAGCAGCTTGGGGGCGGGAGGGGTCAATGAGCAGTTCTTC.

V gene TRBV19 combines with J gene TRBJ2-4; TRBD1 is a possible D gene (5 bases). V lost 8 bases and J lost 4, with 12 bases in between. The CDR3 length is 13 residues. Germline V gene lookup returns CDR1 LNHDA and CDR2 SQIVND (reference sequence). The CDR3 DNA sequence: TGTGCCAGTCAAGGGGTAGGGAAAAACATTCAGTACTTC. Its translation is CASQGVGKNIQYF.

The chain recombines TRBV27 with TRBJ2-7; 7 bases fit TRBD2. The V gene's germline CDR1 is MNHEY and CDR2 SMNVEV (reference sequence). The trim removed 10 bases at V and 2 bases at J, leaving 11 bases unmatched. This CDR3 has 14 amino acids. CDR3 DNA sequence: TGTGCCACCATAGGGGACTACCCTCCCTACGAGCAGTACTTC. Protein product: CATIGDYPPYEQYF.

The chain joins TRBV27 to TRBJ2-7, with TRBD2 identical over 7 bases. The CDR3 contains 17 residues. The germline gives CDR1 MNHEY, CDR2 SMNVEV (reference sequence). V trimming: 0 bases; J trimming: 2 bases; junction bases outside the gene matches: 10. The CDR3 DNA reads as TGTGCCAGCAGTTTATCCGGGAGGCGGTCGGTGACCTACGAGCAGTACTTC. Protein product: CASSLSGRRSVTYEQYF.

This clone appeared once. V usage is TRBV18 and J usage is TRBJ2-7, with a tentative D call TRBD2 (6 bases). The CDR3 is made up of 15 amino acids. CDR1 and CDR2 (germline): KGHSH, LQKENI. V was pared by 1 base and J by 0 bases, with 10 bases between. This CDR3 reads CASSPQGTPSYEQYF. Written as DNA, the CDR3 is TGTGCCAGCTCACCACAGGGGACTCCCTCCTACGAGCAGTACTTC. The entire variable domain, with the rest obtained from reference TRBV18 and TRBJ2-7, is as follows: NAGVMQNPRHLVRRRGQEARLRCSPMKGHSHVYWYRQLPEEGLKFMVYLQKENIIDESGMPKERFSAEFPKEGPSILRIQQVVRGDSAAYFCASSPQGTPSYEQYFGPGTRLTVT.

This clone was recorded only once. The rearrangement joins TRBV7-9 to TRBJ1-1, with a weak D call TRBD1 (5 bases). The germline gives CDR1 SEHNR, CDR2 FQNEAQ (reference sequence). The CDR3 is made up of 16 amino acids. Trimming stripped 8 bases from V and 0 bases from J, with 19 bases between. As DNA, the CDR3 is TGTGCCAGCGTCCCGTGGGGGGAGATCATGAACACTGAAGCTTTCTTT. Translation: CASVPWGEIMNTEAFF.

For this clone: One end of the junction varies from germline; a read error may be responsible. This sequence joins TRBV7-9 and TRBJ1-2; 9 nucleotides align to TRBD1. Germline CDR1 is SEHNR and CDR2 is FQNEAQ (reference sequence). The CDR3 covers 14 residues. CDR3 DNA sequence: TGTTCCAGCAGCAGGGACAGGGTGGACTATGGCTACACCTTC. Protein product: CSSSRDRVDYGYTF.

The chain has TRBV18 and TRBJ1-1; TRBD1 matches at 8 bases. This CDR3 is built from 14 residues. The germline V gene encodes CDR1 KGHSH and CDR2 LQKENI. The V segment lost 5 bases and the J segment 5 bases; nucleotides outside the gene matches: 7. The CDR3 region has the DNA TGTGCCAGCTCATTCGACAGGGGTAGGACTGAAGCTTTCTTT. The encoded protein is CASSFDRGRTEAFF.

V gene TRBV4-1 combines with J gene TRBJ1-5, with D possibly being TRBD1 (6 bases). V dropped 2 bases and J dropped 6 bases, with 8 bases sitting between them. There are 13 residues in the CDR3. Germline V gives CDR1 MGHRA, CDR2 YSYEKL. The CDR3 coding sequence is TGCGCCAGCAGCCAACAGGGGACTCAGCCCCAGCATTTT. Translated, it gives CASSQQGTQPQHF.

This chain links TRBV7-9 with TRBJ2-7, with TRBD1 identical over 7 bases. Trimming removed 4 bases from V and 3 bases from J; junction bases left unmatched: 9. The V gene's germline CDR1 is SEHNR and CDR2 FQNEAQ (reference sequence). The CDR3 length is 15 residues. This CDR3 is CASSSSWDSLYEQYF. The CDR3 DNA sequence: TGTGCCAGCAGCTCGTCCTGGGACAGCCTCTACGAGCAGTACTTC.

This clone came up a few times. In nucleotides, the CDR3 is TGTGCCAGCAGGGCGGGGTCCGGGAGTAGGGCAGATACGCAGTATTTT. Its translation: CASRAGSGSRADTQYF. J is TRBJ2-3 and V is TRBV27, with D perhaps matching TRBD2 (6 bases). The CDR3 consists of 16 residues. The V gene's germline CDR1 is MNHEY and CDR2 SMNVEV (reference sequence). Trimming removed 6 bases from V and 4 bases from J, with 20 bases in between.

For this clone: At one end, the junction sequence differs from germline, possibly due to a read error. This chain connects TRBV27 to TRBJ2-7; TRBD2 matches 7 bases. This CDR3 is built from 14 residues. The germline gives CDR1 MNHEY, CDR2 SMNVEV (reference sequence). The CDR3 reads CASRRDAGGYEQHF. CDR3 in DNA: TGTGCCAGCAGACGGGACGCCGGGGGGTACGAGCAGCACTTC.